One T cell receptor (beta chain) is described in this entry. This sample is part of a study of T cell changes during pregnancy in multiple sclerosis. V was shortened by 2 bases and J by 0 bases, with 4 bases between the two germline ends. The CDR3 is made up of 12 amino acids. CDR1 GTSNPN and CDR2 SVGIG come from the germline V gene (reference sequence). Here immunoSEQ multiplex PCR was the method, and the copy in TCRdb shows in-frame clones only, minus some. Of about 81,000 clones listed, about 94% are singletons. The chain couples TRBV30 to TRBJ2-5; D is unresolved. The clonotype originates from a female donor with multiple sclerosis, enrolled in a pregnancy study. The sample consisted of peripheral blood, taken in the third trimester of pregnancy. This CDR3 is CAWSINQETQYF. DNA of the CDR3: TGTGCCTGGAGTATAAACCAAGAGACCCAGTACTTC.